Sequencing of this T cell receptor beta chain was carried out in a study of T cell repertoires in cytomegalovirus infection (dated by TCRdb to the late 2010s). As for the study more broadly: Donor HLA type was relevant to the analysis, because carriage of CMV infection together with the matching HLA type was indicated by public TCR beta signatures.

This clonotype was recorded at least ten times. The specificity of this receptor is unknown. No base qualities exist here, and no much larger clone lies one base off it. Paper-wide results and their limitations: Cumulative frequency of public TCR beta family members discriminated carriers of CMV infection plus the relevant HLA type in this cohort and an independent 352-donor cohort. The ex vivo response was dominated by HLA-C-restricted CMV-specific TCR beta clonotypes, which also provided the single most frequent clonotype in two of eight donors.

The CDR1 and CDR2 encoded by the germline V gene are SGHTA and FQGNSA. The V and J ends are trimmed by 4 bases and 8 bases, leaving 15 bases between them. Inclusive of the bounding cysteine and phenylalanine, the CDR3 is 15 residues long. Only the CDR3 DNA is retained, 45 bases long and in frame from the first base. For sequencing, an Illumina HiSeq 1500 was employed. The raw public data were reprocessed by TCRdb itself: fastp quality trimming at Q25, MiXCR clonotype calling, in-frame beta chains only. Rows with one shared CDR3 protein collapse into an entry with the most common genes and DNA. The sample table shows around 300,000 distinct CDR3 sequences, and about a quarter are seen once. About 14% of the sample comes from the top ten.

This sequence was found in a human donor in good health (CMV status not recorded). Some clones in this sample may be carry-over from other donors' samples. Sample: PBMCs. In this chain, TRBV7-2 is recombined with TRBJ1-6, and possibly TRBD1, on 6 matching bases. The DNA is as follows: TGTGCCAGCAGCTCCCTTGGAAGGGGGGATTCACCCCTCCACTTT. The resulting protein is CASSSLGRGDSPLHF.